The clone carrying this T cell receptor beta chain has more than one count but fewer than ten. This sample was included in a study of cytomegalovirus exposure and HLA in healthy donors. The germline V and J ends were trimmed by 4 bases and 2 bases, with 11 bases remaining between them. The length of the CDR3 is 15 residues. Germline CDR1 and CDR2: MNHNS and SASEGT. Vbeta (60) and Jbeta (13) primers were used in the PCR. Measured with immunoSEQ multiplex PCR; TCRdb has only the in-frame clones, and not every one. The sample has fewer than 250,000 clones; around 86% are singletons. This receptor was obtained from a woman between 45 and 65 years old in good health and CMV-seropositive. The chain employs TRBV6-1 and TRBJ1-4; no reliable D call. Sample: PBMCs. The CDR3 DNA is TGTGCCAGCAGTGCCGGACTTAGGACTAATGAAAAACTGTTTTTT. It yields the protein CASSAGLRTNEKLFF.